These 6 T cell receptor beta chains originate from one sample sequenced in a study of human T cells and chemical hapten exposure. Using its own MiXCR run on the RACE reads, TCRdb lists one record per CDR3 protein. Here the sample spans 120,000 or so distinct CDR3 sequences, around 11% being singletons. Time point meaning: patch test 3, about 24 weeks after DPC sensitization. As to treatment: therapeutic diphenylcyclopropenone sensitization with weekly scalp DPC. The starting material was whole blood, obtained in connection with sensitization to the hapten diphenylcyclopropenone (DPC). The receptors come from a woman in her forties or fifties with alopecia areata. Some clones in this sample may be carry-over from other donors' samples.

With regard to this clonotype: A much larger clone lies one base from this, so it may be a read error. J is TRBJ2-7 and V is TRBV5-6; 7 bases are shared with TRBD1. CDR3 length: 13 amino acids. V gave up 0 bases and J gave up 5 bases; unmatched junction bases: 2. CDR1 is SGHDT, CDR2 YYEEEE, per germline. In DNA form, the CDR3 reads TGTGCCAGCAGCTTGGGGGACAGTGACGAGCAGTACTTC. It is translated as CASSLGDSDEQYF.

This clonotype has at least ten counts. J is TRBJ1-5 and V is TRBV20-1, with D possibly matching TRBD1 (6 bases). This CDR3 region has 15 residues. The germline V and J ends were trimmed by 3 bases and 0 bases, with 12 bases remaining between them. Germline loops: CDR1 DFQATT, CDR2 SNEGSKA (reference sequence). CDR3 coding DNA: TGCAGTGCTAGGAGCGGGACAAATAGCAATCAGCCCCAGCATTTT. Translation gives CSARSGTNSNQPQHF.

This clonotype was observed at least ten times. This chain joins TRBV12-3 or TRBV12-4 and TRBJ2-1; tentatively, D is TRBD2 (6 bases). The CDR3 runs to 13 residues. V was trimmed by 3 bases and J by 8 bases, leaving 11 bases between them. CDR3 sequence: CASSLFGSHEQFF. CDR3 nucleotides: TGTGCCAGCAGTTTGTTCGGGAGCCATGAGCAGTTCTTC.

This sequence joins TRBV2 and TRBJ2-4, with D tentatively TRBD1 (5 bases). Germline CDR1 reads SNHLY; CDR2 reads FYNNEI. CDR3 size: 18 residues. V was cut by 4 bases and J by 4 bases, with 23 bases left in between. DNA of the CDR3: TGTGCCAGCAGTGTCGGTTCGGCAGGGCGAGAGGCAAAAAACATTCAGTACTTC. This codes for CASSVGSAGREAKNIQYF.

The chain couples TRBV14 to TRBJ1-1; D remains unclear. The CDR3 sequence is 13 residues long. CDR1 and CDR2 (germline): SGHDN, FVKESK. V was trimmed by 4 bases and J by 1 base, leaving 7 bases between them. The CDR3 protein is CASSLMENTEAFF. Here the CDR3 DNA reads TGTGCCAGCAGCCTCATGGAGAACACTGAAGCTTTCTTT.

The table lists this clonotype with a few counts. The gene calls are TRBV10-2 and TRBJ2-7; D unclear. The CDR3 is 12 amino acids. V lost 8 bases and J 3 bases, leaving 11 bases between the germline ends. From germline, CDR1 is WSHSY and CDR2 SAAADI. The CDR3 DNA is TGCGCCAGCTCGGGCATTTACTACGAGCAGTACTTC. Translated, it gives CASSGIYYEQYF.